The 24 T cell receptor beta chains below all came from one sample that was sequenced in a study of T cell responses to AZD1222 COVID-19 vaccine. Sequenced by immunoSEQ multiplex PCR; TCRdb stores in-frame clones only, minus some. This sample has 200,000 or so clones, with around 90% found just once. Sequenced here: peripheral blood, sampled on day 0 of AZD1222 vaccination. The receptors originated from an adult in good health.

Here the CDR3 reads CASSWSFYEQYF. CDR3 in DNA: TGTGCCAGCAGCTGGTCTTTTTACGAGCAGTACTTC. The V gene is TRBV12-3 or TRBV12-4, the J gene TRBJ2-7; D is unresolved. V was pared by 6 bases and J by 4 bases, with 10 bases between. This CDR3 spans 12 amino acids.

The gene calls are TRBV19 and TRBJ1-6, with 9 bases fitting TRBD1. J was trimmed by 7 bases and V by 1 base; bases with no gene match: 5. This CDR3 contains 16 residues. Germline lookup yields CDR1 LNHDA and CDR2 SQIVND (reference sequence). The CDR3 loop reads CASSIVAGQGNSPLHF. The CDR3 DNA follows: TGTGCCAGTAGTATAGTGGCGGGACAGGGAAATTCACCCCTCCACTTT. The entire variable domain, with the rest obtained from reference TRBV19 and TRBJ1-6, is as follows: DGGITQSPKYLFRKEGQNVTLSCEQNLNHDAMYWYRQDPGQGLRLIYYSQIVNDFQKGDIAEGYSVSREKKESFPLTVTSAQKNPTAFYLCASSIVAGQGNSPLHFGNGTRLTVT.

The chain employs TRBV29-1 and TRBJ2-3, with D tentatively TRBD1 (5 bases). The CDR3 spans 16 residues. V was clipped by 6 bases and J by 2 bases, with 21 bases between them. CDR1 and CDR2 (germline): SQVTM, ANQGSEA. This CDR3 reads CSVESRPQGYTDTQYF. In DNA, the CDR3 is TGCAGCGTAGAAAGCCGACCCCAGGGTTACACAGATACGCAGTATTTT.

The chain is built from TRBV9 and TRBJ2-7; TRBD1 matches 11 bases. The germline gives CDR1 SGDLS, CDR2 YYNGEE. Trimming removed 0 bases from V and 2 bases from J; junction bases left unmatched: 4. The CDR3 loop spans 16 amino acids. The CDR3 sequence: CASSVDLGQGAYEQYF. The CDR3 region has the DNA TGTGCCAGCAGCGTAGACCTGGGACAGGGGGCCTACGAGCAGTACTTC.

The chain uses TRBV2 and TRBJ1-6; TRBD1 matches 8 bases. This CDR3 comprises 14 residues. The germline V gene has CDR1 SNHLY and CDR2 FYNNEI. J gave up 10 bases and V 6 bases, and 8 bases lay outside the gene matches. The CDR3 nucleotides are TGTGCCAGCAGACGGGACAGGAGTCGCTCACCCCTCCACTTT. This encodes CASRRDRSRSPLHF.

The chain joins TRBV15 to TRBJ2-2; D is uncertain. This CDR3 region has 17 residues. The V end lost 2 bases, the J end lost 0 bases, and 13 bases lay between the germline ends. Germline V gives CDR1 LNHNV, CDR2 YYDKDF (reference sequence). Written as DNA, the CDR3 is TGTGCCACCAGCAGAACCCAGGCGTTCGCGAACACCGGGGAGCTGTTTTTT. It yields the protein CATSRTQAFANTGELFF.

V gene TRBV25-1 combines with J gene TRBJ2-3; 10 nucleotides agree with TRBD1. Germline CDR1 reads MGHDK; CDR2 reads SYGVNS. Trimming at V came to 0 bases and at J to 1 base, leaving 4 bases not matched to a gene. The CDR3 has 17 amino acids. As DNA, the CDR3 is TGTGCCAGCAGTGAATATCCCGGACAGGGGGGCACAGATACGCAGTATTTT. This sequence encodes CASSEYPGQGGTDTQYF. Based on the CDR3 plus reference TRBV25-1 and TRBJ2-3, the full variable domain is EADIYQTPRYLVIGTGKKITLECSQTMGHDKMYWYQQDPGMELHLIHYSYGVNSTEKGDLSSESTVSRIRTEHFPLTLESARPSHTSQYLCASSEYPGQGGTDTQYFGPGTRLTVL.

This chain connects TRBV7-2 to TRBJ2-3; TRBD2 is a possible D gene (5 bases). CDR1 is SGHTA, CDR2 FQGNSA, per germline. The V end was cut by 7 bases, the J end by 0 bases, with 17 bases between. The CDR3 length is 16 residues. In nucleotides, the CDR3 is TGTGCCAGCATAACCGCAAGCGGCTCTAGCACAGATACGCAGTATTTT. This sequence encodes CASITASGSSTDTQYF.

The gene calls are TRBV19 and TRBJ2-7, with D perhaps matching TRBD2 (6 bases). The ends were cut back, 3 bases at V and 4 bases at J, with 16 bases in the middle. CDR3 length: 15 amino acids. Germline V gives CDR1 LNHDA, CDR2 SQIVND (reference sequence). The CDR3 loop is CASSMLGQGGYEQYF. The CDR3 DNA sequence: TGTGCCAGTAGTATGTTGGGGCAGGGAGGATACGAGCAGTACTTC.

The CDR3: CASRREQRNEKLFF. CDR3 DNA: TGTGCCAGCAGGAGAGAACAACGTAATGAAAAACTGTTTTTT. The V call is TRBV6-5, the J call TRBJ1-4; D unclear. The germline V gene has CDR1 MNHEY and CDR2 SVGAGI. V was pared by 6 bases and J by 4 bases, with 12 bases between. The CDR3 contains 14 residues.

This sequence joins TRBV7-9 and TRBJ2-2; D may be TRBD2 (5 bases). V lost 5 bases, J lost 2 bases, and 12 bases lay in between. The germline gives CDR1 SEHNR, CDR2 FQNEAQ (reference sequence). CDR3 length equals 15 residues. The CDR3: CASSGPASNTGELFF. The DNA of the CDR3 is TGTGCCAGCAGCGGACCAGCTAGCAACACCGGGGAGCTGTTTTTT.

The CDR3 protein is CATSSPTGDVVLAKNIQYF. DNA of the CDR3: TGTGCCACCAGCAGCCCGACAGGGGATGTAGTTTTAGCCAAAAACATTCAGTACTTC. The rearrangement joins TRBV15 to TRBJ2-4; 8 bases agree with TRBD1. Germline values: CDR1 LNHNV, CDR2 YYDKDF (reference sequence). V lost 3 bases and J lost 0; bases outside the gene matches: 13. The CDR3 contains 19 residues. Looking up the rest from reference TRBV15 and TRBJ2-4 gives the full variable domain: DAMVIQNPRYQVTQFGKPVTLSCSQTLNHNVMYWYQQKSSQAPKLLFHYYDKDFNNEADTPDNFQSRRPNTSFCFLDIRSPGLGDTAMYLCATSSPTGDVVLAKNIQYFGAGTRLSVL.

The J gene is TRBJ2-1, the V gene TRBV6-1; 11 bases map to TRBD2. The V gene's germline CDR1 is MNHNS and CDR2 SASEGT. Unmatched junction bases numbered 8, after V lost 1 base and J lost 12 bases. The CDR3 totals 15 residues. The CDR3 DNA follows: TGTGCCAGCAGTGAAGTTACTAGCGGGGGACGTGGGCAGTTCTTC. It yields the protein CASSEVTSGGRGQFF.

The genes are TRBV5-5 and TRBJ1-6; D may be TRBD1 (6 bases). With 4 bases removed from V and 7 bases from J, the gap between germline ends came to 15 bases. The CDR3 spans 15 residues. Germline CDR1 is SGHKS and CDR2 is YYEKEE (reference sequence). CDR3 coding DNA: TGTGCCAGCAGCCTCCGGGACACCGCAAATTCACCCCTCCACTTT. This sequence encodes CASSLRDTANSPLHF.

The genes are TRBV10-3 and TRBJ1-2; D remains ambiguous. The CDR3 is made up of 16 amino acids. With 6 bases removed from V and 5 bases from J, the gap between germline ends came to 22 bases. In germline, CDR1 is ENHRY, CDR2 SYGVKD. CDR3 in DNA: TGTGCCATCAGCGCCTACAGCTCCCTCCAAGGGTATGGCTACACCTTC. Its translation: CAISAYSSLQGYGYTF.

The J gene is TRBJ2-1, the V gene TRBV4-1, with D uncertain. V lost 2 bases to trimming and J lost 2 bases, with 10 bases between them. This CDR3 comprises 15 residues. The germline gives CDR1 MGHRA, CDR2 YSYEKL. The CDR3 DNA reads TGCGCCAGCAGCCAATCCCGGGTGACCTACAATGAGCAGTTCTTC. Translated: CASSQSRVTYNEQFF.

The chain carries TRBV18 and TRBJ1-2; 8 bases align to TRBD1. Germline CDR1 KGHSH, CDR2 LQKENI. CDR3 length: 15 residues. J was trimmed by 2 bases and V by 3 bases; bases with no gene match: 5. As DNA, the CDR3 is TGTGCCAGCTCACCTGGCAACAGGGGGAACTATGGCTACACCTTC. Translating gives CASSPGNRGNYGYTF.

This clone was counted once. This sequence joins TRBV7-9 and TRBJ1-6; possible D gene TRBD1, 5 bases. The germline CDR1 and CDR2 sequences are SEHNR and FQNEAQ (reference sequence). V shed 4 bases and J shed 0 bases, with 10 bases lying between them. This CDR3 spans 16 amino acids. CDR3 sequence reads: CASSSNRSSYNSPLHF. For the CDR3, the DNA is TGTGCCAGCAGCTCTAACAGGAGCTCCTATAATTCACCCCTCCACTTT.

This chain links TRBV29-1 with TRBJ2-5, with D possibly TRBD2 on 7 matching bases. V was pared by 5 bases and J by 6 bases, with 16 bases between. The CDR3 consists of 13 residues. Germline loops: CDR1 SQVTM, CDR2 ANQGSEA. In DNA form, the CDR3 reads TGCAGCGTTTCTATAGGGGGGGCGAAGACCCAGTACTTC. Its protein product is CSVSIGGAKTQYF.

The V call is TRBV2, the J call TRBJ1-6; D not certain. Germline lookup yields CDR1 SNHLY and CDR2 FYNNEI. The CDR3 length is 12 residues. V was pared by 7 bases and J by 10 bases, with 11 bases between. CDR3 DNA sequence: TGTGCCAGCACTGGCAACCGGTCACCCCTCCACTTT. Translation gives CASTGNRSPLHF. Looking up the rest from reference TRBV2 and TRBJ1-6 gives the full variable domain: EPEVTQTPSHQVTQMGQEVILRCVPISNHLYFYWYRQILGQKVEFLVSFYNNEISEKSEIFDDQFSVERPDGSNFTLKIRSTKLEDSAMYFCASTGNRSPLHFGNGTRLTVT.

The chain combines TRBV29-1 with TRBJ2-5; 8 bases are shared with TRBD2. CDR3 size: 14 residues. Germline V gene lookup returns CDR1 SQVTM and CDR2 ANQGSEA. Trimming removed 3 bases from V and 5 bases from J; junction bases left unmatched: 8. The CDR3 here is CSVDWGLGRETQYF. In DNA, the CDR3 is TGCAGCGTTGACTGGGGACTAGGGAGGGAGACCCAGTACTTC.

The chain recombines TRBV7-2 with TRBJ2-5, with 8 bases that match TRBD2. Losses at the gene ends were 5 bases for V and 1 base for J; bases not matched to a gene: 3. Germline CDR1 SGHTA, CDR2 FQGNSA. The CDR3 sequence is 14 residues long. The CDR3 DNA sequence: TGTGCCAGCAGCCCGCGGGGGGCCCAAGAGACCCAGTACTTC. Translated: CASSPRGAQETQYF. Full variable domain (remainder filled in from reference TRBV7-2 and TRBJ2-5): GAGVSQSPSNKVTEKGKDVELRCDPISGHTALYWYRQSLGQGLEFLIYFQGNSAPDKSGLPSDRFSAERTGGSVSTLTIQRTQQEDSAVYLCASSPRGAQETQYFGPGTRLLVL.

CDR3 sequence reads: CASSLDSTYNSPLHF. As DNA, the CDR3 is TGCGCCAGCAGCCTCGACAGCACCTATAATTCACCCCTCCACTTT. The genes are TRBV5-1 and TRBJ1-6, with a possible D match to TRBD1 (5 bases). The V gene lost 4 bases and the J gene lost 2 bases, with 10 bases spanning the gap. The CDR3 has 15 amino acids. Germline V gene sequence: CDR1 SGHRS, CDR2 YFSETQ.

The chain combines TRBV14 with TRBJ2-5; the match to TRBD2 covers 12 bases. V shed 2 bases, J shed 2 bases, and the junction held 6 bases outside the gene matches. This CDR3 region has 17 residues. Germline V gives CDR1 SGHDN, CDR2 FVKESK. The DNA for the CDR3 is TGTGCCAGCAGCCAACCCCGGACTAGCGGGGATCAAGAGACCCAGTACTTC. It translates to CASSQPRTSGDQETQYF.